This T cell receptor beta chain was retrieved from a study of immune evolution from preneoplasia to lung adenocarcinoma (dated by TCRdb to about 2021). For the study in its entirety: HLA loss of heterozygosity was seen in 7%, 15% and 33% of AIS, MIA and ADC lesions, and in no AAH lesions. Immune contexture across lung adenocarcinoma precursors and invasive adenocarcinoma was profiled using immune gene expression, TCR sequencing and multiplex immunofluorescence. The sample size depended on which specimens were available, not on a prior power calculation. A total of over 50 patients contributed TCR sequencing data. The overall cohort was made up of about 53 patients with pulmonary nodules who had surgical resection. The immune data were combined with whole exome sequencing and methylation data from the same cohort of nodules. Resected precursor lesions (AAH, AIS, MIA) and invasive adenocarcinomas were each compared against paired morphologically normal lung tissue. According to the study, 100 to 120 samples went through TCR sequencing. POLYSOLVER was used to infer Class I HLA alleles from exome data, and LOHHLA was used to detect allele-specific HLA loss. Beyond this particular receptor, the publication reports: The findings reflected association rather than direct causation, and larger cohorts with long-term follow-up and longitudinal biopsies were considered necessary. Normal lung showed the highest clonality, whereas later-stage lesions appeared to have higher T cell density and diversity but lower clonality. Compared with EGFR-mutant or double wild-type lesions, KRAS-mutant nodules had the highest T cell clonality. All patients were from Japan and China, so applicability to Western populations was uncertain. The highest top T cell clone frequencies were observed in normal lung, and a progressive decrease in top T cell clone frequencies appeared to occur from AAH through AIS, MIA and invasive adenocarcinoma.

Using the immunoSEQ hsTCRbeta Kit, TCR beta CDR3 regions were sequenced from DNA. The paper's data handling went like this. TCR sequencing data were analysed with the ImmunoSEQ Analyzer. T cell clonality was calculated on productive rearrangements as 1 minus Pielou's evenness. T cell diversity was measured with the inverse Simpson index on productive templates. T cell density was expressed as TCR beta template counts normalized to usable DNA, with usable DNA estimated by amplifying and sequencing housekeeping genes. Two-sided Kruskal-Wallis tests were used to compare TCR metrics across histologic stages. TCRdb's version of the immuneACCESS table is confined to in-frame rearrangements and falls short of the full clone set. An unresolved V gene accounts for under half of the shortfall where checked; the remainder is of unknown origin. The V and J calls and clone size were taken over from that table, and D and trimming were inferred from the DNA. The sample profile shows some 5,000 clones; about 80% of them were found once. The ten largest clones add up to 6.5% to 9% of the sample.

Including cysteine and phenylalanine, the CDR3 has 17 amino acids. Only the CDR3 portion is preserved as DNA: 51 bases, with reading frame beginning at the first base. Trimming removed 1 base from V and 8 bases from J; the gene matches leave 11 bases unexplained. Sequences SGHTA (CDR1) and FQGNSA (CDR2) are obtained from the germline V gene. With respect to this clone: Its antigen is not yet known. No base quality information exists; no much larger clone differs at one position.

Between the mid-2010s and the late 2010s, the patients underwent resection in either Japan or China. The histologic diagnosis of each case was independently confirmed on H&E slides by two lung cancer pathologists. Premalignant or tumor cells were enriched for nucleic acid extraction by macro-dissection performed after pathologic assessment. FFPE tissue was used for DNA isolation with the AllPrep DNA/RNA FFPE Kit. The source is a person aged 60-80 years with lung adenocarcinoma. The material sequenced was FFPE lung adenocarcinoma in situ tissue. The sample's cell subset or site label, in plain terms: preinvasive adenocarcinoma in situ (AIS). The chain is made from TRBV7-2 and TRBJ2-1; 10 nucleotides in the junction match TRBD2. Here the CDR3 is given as CASSLESSGGVGYEQFF. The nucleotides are TGTGCCAGCAGCTTAGAATCGAGCGGGGGGGTTGGCTATGAGCAGTTCTTC.